This entry features one T cell receptor beta chain sequence. This clone occurred a few times. The antigen it binds to is not known. Base quality data are lacking; no much larger clone is found one base away. The same CDR3 is also encoded by other DNA sequences in this sample. This sample is drawn from a study of shared clonotypes between healthy human individuals (dated by TCRdb to the early 2020s). Regarding the research as a whole: The cohort comprised two women and a few men aged 18 to 49 years. For each donor, three plates each were used for CD4 naive and CD4 memory, two plates were used for CD8 naive, and one plate was used for CD8 memory. To estimate repertoire size and how much clonotype sharing occurs between individuals, the study deeply sequenced the blood TCR repertoires of five healthy adults. Different laboratories and diverse techniques were used to prepare libraries and sequence TCR repertoires, to increase sequencing depth and limit assay-specific biases. Between about 0.85 and 10 billion PBMCs per donor were obtained by leukapheresis. The research as a whole found: Because the study included a small number of donors, the genetic and exposure-history diversity represented was limited. Higher generation probabilities were observed for clonotypes shared by all four sorted-subset donors than for non-shared clonotypes. Estimated clonotype richness was generally larger for naive than for memory subsets. Pairwise subsampling indicated that sequencing depth was expected to affect the degree of clonotype sharing among donors. Only blood was sampled, and tissue TCR repertoires likely differ from those in blood. Approximately 5% of naive CD4, 3% to 3.5% of naive CD8, 2.3% of memory CD4, and roughly 0.4% of memory CD8 clonotypes were shared across several donors. Even with the large sequencing depth, rarefaction of the sorted-subset datasets indicated that sequencing was incomplete.

Using the deep immunoSEQ assay, multiplex PCR amplified TCR CDR3 regions from genomic DNA. Extracted genomic DNA from each cell subset was spread evenly across all wells of several immunoSEQ 96-well plates, with each plate serving as a replicate. For sorted subsets, each replicate PCR was loaded with about 200 ng genomic DNA, equivalent to approximately 27,000 T cell genomes. Purified libraries were measured with a Qubit 3.0 fluorometer, size-checked on a Bioanalyzer 2100, and measured again with the KAPA Library Quantification kit. Every immunoSEQ 96-well plate was sequenced on a separate single-read 150-cycle Illumina NextSeq 550 flow cell. The published analysis was carried out like this. Because the immunoSEQ output held only junctional sequences and lacked quality scores, the filtering could not match the filtering applied to full-length reads. To assign V/J genes and CDR3, sequences were annotated using PyIR, a Python wrapper for IgBLAST v1.9, with IMGT germline references. Reads with weak V/J assignments (E-value above 1e-6), missing CDR3, stop codons, out-of-frame junctions, or ambiguous translated residues were removed. V3J clonotypes were defined by identical inferred V gene, J gene, and CDR3 amino acid sequence. Percentage overlap between repertoires was computed as shared unique clonotypes divided by the size of the smaller repertoire. Three approaches were used to assess repertoire richness: RTK rarefaction, the Chao1 estimator, and Recon v2.1 estimates of unobserved clonotypes. For all TCRbeta clonotypes obtained by the gDNA method from a few donors, generation probabilities were computed with OLGA. TCRdb's version of the immuneACCESS table is confined to in-frame rearrangements and falls short of the full clone set. An unresolved V gene accounts for under half of the shortfall where checked; the remainder is of unknown origin. V and J calls and clone size are those listed in that table; D and trimming were worked out from the DNA. The sample includes some 2.1 million clones, with 95% observed a single time. The biggest ten clones account for about 0.13% of the sample.

For this chain, trimming is 4 bases at the V end and 8 bases at the J end, and the number of junction bases without a gene match is 9. Reading from cysteine to phenylalanine, the CDR3 counts 16 amino acids. The DNA shown is the 48-base CDR3, in frame from base 1. CDR1 and CDR2, looked up from the germline V gene, are SGDLS and YYNGEE. Healthy HIV-negative adults with no recently reported acute infections or vaccinations were included as donors. Every donor was a Caucasian adult living in Nashville, Tennessee, USA. CD4+ T cells were enriched by magnetic negative selection, after which naive cells were positively selected on CD45RA and the negative fraction was taken as the memory subset. Blood was collected by leukapheresis, and PBMCs were isolated by Ficoll-Histopaque density gradient centrifugation and then cryopreserved in liquid nitrogen vapor phase. Purity and quantity of every magnetically sorted T cell population were checked by analytical flow cytometry. Each sorted fraction had its genomic DNA isolated and then quantified by UV absorbance on a Nanodrop 2000c.

Sequenced sample: naive CD4+ T cells sorted from blood. In the paper's terms, the cell subset or site label means: CD45RA+ positively selected. This clonotype was obtained from a man aged 18 to 30 in good health. The chain joins TRBV9 to TRBJ1-6; a stretch of 10 junction bases matches TRBD1. The CDR3 protein is CASSSPVGQGDSPLHF. The nucleotide sequence reads as follows: TGTGCCAGCAGCTCCCCCGTTGGACAGGGGGATTCACCCCTCCACTTT.